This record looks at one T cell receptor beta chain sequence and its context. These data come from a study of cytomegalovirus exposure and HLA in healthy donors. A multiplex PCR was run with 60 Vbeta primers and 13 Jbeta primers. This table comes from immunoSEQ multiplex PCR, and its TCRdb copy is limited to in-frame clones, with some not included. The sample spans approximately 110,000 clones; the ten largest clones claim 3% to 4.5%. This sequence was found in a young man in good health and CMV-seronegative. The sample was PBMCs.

The DNA for the CDR3 is TGCGCCAGCAGCCGACCCCCGGGGGACCCTCGCACAGATACGCAGTATTTT. As protein: CASSRPPGDPRTDTQYF. The chain couples TRBV4-1 to TRBJ2-3, with TRBD2 as a possible D gene (6 bases). The CDR3 consists of 17 residues. The germline CDR1 and CDR2 sequences are MGHRA and YSYEKL. The germline V and J ends were trimmed by 4 bases and 1 base, with 18 bases remaining between them.